Listed below are T cell receptor beta chains from one sample, sequenced in a study of control samples from healthy donors and cancer patients. The method was immunoSEQ multiplex PCR; TCRdb's version includes in-frame clones alone and lacks a portion of them. This table has about 160,000 clones, over 85% appearing once. The sequencing input was blood. Source of these receptors: a man aged 25 to 40 in good health. Both conserved end residues are part of each CDR3. A D gene is named only where the DNA matches it firmly. Clone size is not always given. Where it is, it says once, few, many or a class for expanded clones.

DNA,CDR3,size,V,J,D
TGCAGCGTTGATTACGGGGCGGGGGGATACGAGCAGTACTTC,CSVDYGAGGYEQYF,once,TRBV29-1,TRBJ2-7,TRBD2
TGTGCCAGCAGCTTAGAGGGCGGAAAGAATTCACCCCTCCACTTT,CASSLEGGKNSPLHF,-,TRBV11-2,TRBJ1-6,-
TGTGCCAGCAGCTTGATGAGGACGAACACTGAAGCTTTCTTT,CASSLMRTNTEAFF,-,TRBV7-9,TRBJ1-1,-
TGCGCCAGCAGCCAAGGGATGTGGGTGGGGCTCAATGAGCAGTTCTTC,CASSQGMWVGLNEQFF,once,TRBV4-3,TRBJ2-1,-
TGTGCCAGCAGTGACCAGGGGGGGGAAAAACTGTTTTTT,CASSDQGGEKLFF,-,TRBV6-1,TRBJ1-4,TRBD1
TGCGCCAGCAGCTTGGCCTCGAGCCAGTACGAGCAGTACTTC,CASSLASSQYEQYF,-,TRBV5-1,TRBJ2-7,-
TGTGCCAGCAGCGATCGCCGGGCCCGCGTCCCGAATGAGCAGTTCTTC,CASSDRRARVPNEQFF,once,TRBV14,TRBJ2-1,-
TGTGCCCCAGGGGAGAACACTGAAGCTTTCTTT,CAPGENTEAFF,-,TRBV7-9,TRBJ1-1,-
TGTGCCAGCAGCTCCCGACAGCTACAAGAGACCCAGTACTTC,CASSSRQLQETQYF,once,TRBV7-2,TRBJ2-5,-
TGTGCCAGTAGTAACCGGGACAATAATTCACCCCTCCACTTT,CASSNRDNNSPLHF,-,TRBV19,TRBJ1-6,-
TGTGCCAGCAGCTCCAAGACTAGCGGGAGCTCTGGGGCCAACGTCCTGACTTTC,CASSSKTSGSSGANVLTF,-,TRBV7-3,TRBJ2-6,TRBD2
TGCGCCAGCAGCCAGGACCTAACCACCAACAATGAGCAGTTCTTC,CASSQDLTTNNEQFF,-,TRBV5-1,TRBJ2-1,-
TGTGCCAGCAGCTTATCTATTGAGCAGTTCTTC,CASSLSIEQFF,once,TRBV7-8,TRBJ2-1,-
TGTGCCAGCAGTCTCCACGGGAACCCAATGAACACTGAAGCTTTCTTT,CASSLHGNPMNTEAFF,-,TRBV7-9,TRBJ1-1,-
TGTGCCAGCAGCTTAGCGCAGAGCGTCGGAAACACCATATATTTT,CASSLAQSVGNTIYF,-,TRBV7-2,TRBJ1-3,-
TGTGCCAGCAGCCCCCCTACCGGGGAGCTGTTTTTT,CASSPPTGELFF,-,TRBV7-9,TRBJ2-2,-
TGTGCCAGCAGTCCCCAGGGTTACGAGCAGTACTTC,CASSPQGYEQYF,-,TRBV9,TRBJ2-7,-
TGCGCCAGCAGTCCTACCCCTGGGACACAGGACGAGCAGTACTTC,CASSPTPGTQDEQYF,-,TRBV5-1,TRBJ2-7,-
TGTGCCAGTAGCCCCAAGGGGGTAAGCAGACAGCCCCAGCATTTT,CASSPKGVSRQPQHF,-,TRBV19,TRBJ1-5,-
TGCGCCAGCAGCCTCCTAGAGGGAAGGGGGCACTTCGAGCAGTACTTC,CASSLLEGRGHFEQYF,-,TRBV4-1,TRBJ2-7,TRBD1
TGTGCCAGCAGTTTAGGACAGGGGAGCGGCTACACCTTC,CASSLGQGSGYTF,-,TRBV12-3/TRBV12-4,TRBJ1-2,TRBD1
TGCGCCAGCAGTGCGCAGGGTATGATTTCACCCCTCCACTTT,CASSAQGMISPLHF,few,TRBV10-2,TRBJ1-6,-
TGTGCCAGCATTCCCGGGGGAAGCACAGATACGCAGTATTTT,CASIPGGSTDTQYF,-,TRBV7-9,TRBJ2-3,-
TGTGCCAGCAGCGCTGGGGGGACAGGGACAAACATTCAGTACTTC,CASSAGGTGTNIQYF,-,TRBV2,TRBJ2-4,TRBD1
TGTGCCAGCTCGCGCATACAGGGGGCGGATAATGGCTACACCTTC,CASSRIQGADNGYTF,-,TRBV18,TRBJ1-2,TRBD1
TGTGCCAGCAGCTTAGGAGGGGAGAAATACAATGAGCAGTTCTTC,CASSLGGEKYNEQFF,-,TRBV11-2,TRBJ2-1,-
TGTGCCAGCAGCTTAGGTCTGGCCCAGCATTTT,CASSLGLAQHF,-,TRBV7-2,TRBJ1-5,-
TGCAGCGTTGAACTGCATAGCAATCAGCCCCAGCATTTT,CSVELHSNQPQHF,-,TRBV29-1,TRBJ1-5,-
TGTGCCAGCAGCTTCCAAACCGGGGAGCTGTTTTTT,CASSFQTGELFF,once,TRBV3-1/TRBV3-2,TRBJ2-2,-
TGTGCCAGCAGCCTTAACAGGGGCTCTGGGGCCAACGTCCTGACTTTC,CASSLNRGSGANVLTF,-,TRBV11-2,TRBJ2-6,TRBD1
TGTGCCAGCCAACCCCTAGGCAGGGGGAATGCCTACGAGCAGTACTTC,CASQPLGRGNAYEQYF,-,TRBV27,TRBJ2-7,TRBD1
TGTGCCAGCAGTTACTCGAAAGGGGAAGAGACCCAGTACTTC,CASSYSKGEETQYF,-,TRBV6-5,TRBJ2-5,-
TGTGCCACCAGTGATGCGACAGGGGGCCCTTTCGGCTACACCTTC,CATSDATGGPFGYTF,once,TRBV24-1,TRBJ1-2,TRBD1
TGCAGCGTTGAAAATCTAGCCAAAAACATTCAGTACTTC,CSVENLAKNIQYF,-,TRBV29-1,TRBJ2-4,-
TGTGCCAGCACCCTAAATGGATACGAGCAGTACTTC,CASTLNGYEQYF,-,TRBV3-1/TRBV3-2,TRBJ2-7,-
TGTGCCAGCAGCCAAAAGGCATTCGAAGGGTACCGTACCGGGGAGCTGTTTTTT,CASSQKAFEGYRTGELFF,-,TRBV3-1/TRBV3-2,TRBJ2-2,-
TGCGCCAGCAGTCAACCCCTTAAGGTCTACGAGCAGTACTTC,CASSQPLKVYEQYF,-,TRBV23-1,TRBJ2-7,-
TGTGCCAGCAGTTTAGAGGGCGGGAACACCGGGGAGCTGTTTTTT,CASSLEGGNTGELFF,-,TRBV27,TRBJ2-2,-
TGCAGCGTGGAGGGAGGGGCCAACAAAAACATTCAGTACTTC,CSVEGGANKNIQYF,-,TRBV29-1,TRBJ2-4,TRBD2
TGTGCCAGCAGCTGGACAGGGGGCGCAGCCAATGAGCAGTTCTTC,CASSWTGGAANEQFF,once,TRBV5-6,TRBJ2-1,TRBD1
TGTGCCAGCAGCCTGTTTACAGGGTTATCGTACGAGCAGTACTTC,CASSLFTGLSYEQYF,-,TRBV6-2/TRBV6-3,TRBJ2-7,-
TGCGCCAGCAGTGAGTTAAGCTGGGTAGGACAGGGACGATTTACTAGCACAGATACGCAGTATTTT,CASSELSWVGQGRFTSTDTQYF,-,TRBV10-1,TRBJ2-3,TRBD1
TGTGCCAGCTCACCGGGAGGGGGTAATGAGCAGTTCTTC,CASSPGGGNEQFF,-,TRBV18,TRBJ2-1,-
TGTGCCAGCTCACCAACGCAGGGAACGAATCAGCCCCAGCATTTT,CASSPTQGTNQPQHF,-,TRBV18,TRBJ1-5,-
TGCGCCAGCAGCTCCATAGGGAGCGAGACCCAGTACTTC,CASSSIGSETQYF,-,TRBV10-1,TRBJ2-5,-
TGTGCCAGTAGTGTACCGGGACTAGCGGGACTCACAGATACGCAGTATTTT,CASSVPGLAGLTDTQYF,-,TRBV19,TRBJ2-3,TRBD2
TGTGCCAGTAGTGGGGCCGGCGTCTCCTATAATTCACCCCTCCACTTT,CASSGAGVSYNSPLHF,-,TRBV19,TRBJ1-6,-
TGTGCCAGCACCATCCGCCCTGGGGCCAACGTCCTGACTTTC,CASTIRPGANVLTF,-,TRBV6-5,TRBJ2-6,-
TGCGCCAGCAGCCTACGGACAGGGGATGACGAGCAGTACTTC,CASSLRTGDDEQYF,-,TRBV4-1,TRBJ2-7,TRBD1
TGTGCCAGCAGTTACTCAGGGGGCCTTCCCTATGGCTACACCTTC,CASSYSGGLPYGYTF,-,TRBV6-2/TRBV6-3,TRBJ1-2,TRBD1
TGTGCCAGCAGTTTTCACGATACGCAGTATTTT,CASSFHDTQYF,once,TRBV27,TRBJ2-3,-
TGTGCCACCAGCCCGGCAGTACAAGAGACCCAGTACTTC,CATSPAVQETQYF,-,TRBV15,TRBJ2-5,-
TGTGCCAGCAGCCGGGGGCTGGACAGGAGCAGCGGCTACACCTTC,CASSRGLDRSSGYTF,-,TRBV7-2,TRBJ1-2,TRBD1
TGTGCCAGCAGTTCCCCCTCACAGGGGAGGGACATTCAGTACTTC,CASSSPSQGRDIQYF,-,TRBV27,TRBJ2-4,-
TGTGCCAGCAGCTTAGAGGTGGACAATGAGCAGTTCTTC,CASSLEVDNEQFF,-,TRBV7-9,TRBJ2-1,-